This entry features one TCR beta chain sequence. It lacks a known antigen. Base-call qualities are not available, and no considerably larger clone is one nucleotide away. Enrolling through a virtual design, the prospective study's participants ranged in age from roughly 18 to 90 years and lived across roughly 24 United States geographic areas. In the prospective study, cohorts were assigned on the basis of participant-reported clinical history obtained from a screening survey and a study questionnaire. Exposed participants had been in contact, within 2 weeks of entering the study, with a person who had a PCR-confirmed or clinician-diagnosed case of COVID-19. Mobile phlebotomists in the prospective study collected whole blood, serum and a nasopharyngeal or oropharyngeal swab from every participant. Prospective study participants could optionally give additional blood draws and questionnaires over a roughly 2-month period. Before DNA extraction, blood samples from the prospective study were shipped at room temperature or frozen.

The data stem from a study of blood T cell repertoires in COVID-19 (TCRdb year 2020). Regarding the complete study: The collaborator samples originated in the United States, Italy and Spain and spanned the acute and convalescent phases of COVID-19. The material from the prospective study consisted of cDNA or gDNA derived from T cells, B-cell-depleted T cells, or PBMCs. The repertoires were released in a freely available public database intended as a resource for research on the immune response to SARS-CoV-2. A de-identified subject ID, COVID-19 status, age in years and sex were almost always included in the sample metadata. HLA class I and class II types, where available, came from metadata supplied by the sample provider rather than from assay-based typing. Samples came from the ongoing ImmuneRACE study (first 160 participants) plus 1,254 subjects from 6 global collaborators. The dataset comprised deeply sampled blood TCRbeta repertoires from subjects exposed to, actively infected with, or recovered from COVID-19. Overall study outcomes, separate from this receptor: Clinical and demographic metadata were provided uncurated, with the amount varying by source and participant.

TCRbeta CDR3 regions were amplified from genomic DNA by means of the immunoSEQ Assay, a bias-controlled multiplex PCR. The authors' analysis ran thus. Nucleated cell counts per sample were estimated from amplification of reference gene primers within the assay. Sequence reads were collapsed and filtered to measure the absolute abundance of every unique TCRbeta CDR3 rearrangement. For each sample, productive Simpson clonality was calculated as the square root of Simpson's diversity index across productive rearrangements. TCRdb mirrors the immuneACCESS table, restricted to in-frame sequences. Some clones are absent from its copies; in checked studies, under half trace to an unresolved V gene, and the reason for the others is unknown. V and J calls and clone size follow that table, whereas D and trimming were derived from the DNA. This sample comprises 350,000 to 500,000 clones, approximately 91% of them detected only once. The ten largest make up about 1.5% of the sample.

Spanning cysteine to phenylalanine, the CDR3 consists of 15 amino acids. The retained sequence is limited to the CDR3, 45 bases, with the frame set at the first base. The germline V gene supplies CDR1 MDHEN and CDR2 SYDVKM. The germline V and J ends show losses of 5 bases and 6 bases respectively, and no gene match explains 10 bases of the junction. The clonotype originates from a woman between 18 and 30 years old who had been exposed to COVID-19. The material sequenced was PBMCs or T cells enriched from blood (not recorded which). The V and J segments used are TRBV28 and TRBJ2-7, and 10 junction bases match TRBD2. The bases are TGTGCCAGCAGTATAAAACTAGCGGGGTTGTTCGAGCAGTACTTC. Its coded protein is CASSIKLAGLFEQYF.